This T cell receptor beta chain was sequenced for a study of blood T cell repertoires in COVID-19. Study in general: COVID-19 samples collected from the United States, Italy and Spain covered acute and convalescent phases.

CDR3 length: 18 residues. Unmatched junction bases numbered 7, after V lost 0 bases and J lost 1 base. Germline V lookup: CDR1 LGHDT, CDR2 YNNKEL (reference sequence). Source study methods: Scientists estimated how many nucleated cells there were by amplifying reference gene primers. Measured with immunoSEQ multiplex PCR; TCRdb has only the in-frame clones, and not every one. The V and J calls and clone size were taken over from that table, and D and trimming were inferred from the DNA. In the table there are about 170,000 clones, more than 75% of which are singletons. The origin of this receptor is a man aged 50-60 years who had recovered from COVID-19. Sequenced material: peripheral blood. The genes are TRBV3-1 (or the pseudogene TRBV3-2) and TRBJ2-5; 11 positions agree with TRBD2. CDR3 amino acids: CASSQEGRLAGLQETQYF. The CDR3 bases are TGTGCCAGCAGCCAAGAAGGGAGACTAGCGGGACTCCAAGAGACCCAGTACTTC.